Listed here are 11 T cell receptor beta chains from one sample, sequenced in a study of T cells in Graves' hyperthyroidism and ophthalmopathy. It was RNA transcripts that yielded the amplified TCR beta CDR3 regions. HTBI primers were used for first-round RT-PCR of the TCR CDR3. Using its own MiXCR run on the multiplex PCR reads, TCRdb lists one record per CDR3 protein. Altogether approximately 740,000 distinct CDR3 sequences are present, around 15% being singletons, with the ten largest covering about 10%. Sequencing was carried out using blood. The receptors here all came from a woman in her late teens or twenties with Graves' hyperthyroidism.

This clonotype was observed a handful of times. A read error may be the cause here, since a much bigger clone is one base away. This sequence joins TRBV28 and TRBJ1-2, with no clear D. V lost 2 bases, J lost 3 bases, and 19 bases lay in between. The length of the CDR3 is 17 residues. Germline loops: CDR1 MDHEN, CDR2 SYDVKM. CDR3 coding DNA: TGTGCCAGCAGTTTAATGCCAGGCCTAACATGGGACTATGGCTACACCTTC. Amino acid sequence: CASSLMPGLTWDYGYTF.

This CDR3 reads CASSRLRQSFAEAFF. In DNA, the CDR3 is TGTGCCAGCAGCCGCCTTCGGCAGAGCTTTGCTGAAGCTTTCTTT. The genes are TRBV11-1 and TRBJ1-1; D unresolved. The germline V gene encodes CDR1 SGHAT and CDR2 FQDESV (reference sequence). This CDR3 contains 15 residues. V shed 5 bases and J shed 6 bases, with 19 bases lying between them.

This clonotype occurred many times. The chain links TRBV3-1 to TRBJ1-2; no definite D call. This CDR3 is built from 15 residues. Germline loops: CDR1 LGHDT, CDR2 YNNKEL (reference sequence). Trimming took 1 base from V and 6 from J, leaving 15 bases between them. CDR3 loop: CASSQARRLINGYTF. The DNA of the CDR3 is TGTGCCAGCAGCCAAGCCAGGCGGCTGATAAATGGCTACACCTTC.

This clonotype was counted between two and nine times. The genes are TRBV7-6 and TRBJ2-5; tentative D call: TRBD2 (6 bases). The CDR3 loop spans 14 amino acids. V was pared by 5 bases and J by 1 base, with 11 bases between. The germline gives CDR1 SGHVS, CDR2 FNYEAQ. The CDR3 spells CASSQTSSQETQYF. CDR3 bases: TGTGCCAGCAGCCAAACTAGCTCCCAAGAGACCCAGTACTTC.

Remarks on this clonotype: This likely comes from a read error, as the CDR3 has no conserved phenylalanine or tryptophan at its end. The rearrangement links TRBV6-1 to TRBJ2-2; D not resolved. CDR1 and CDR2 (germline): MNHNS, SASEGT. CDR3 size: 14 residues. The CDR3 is CVSSRPLNTGELFL. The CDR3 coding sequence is TGTGTCAGCAGCCGACCTTTGAACACCGGGGAGCTGTTTCTT.

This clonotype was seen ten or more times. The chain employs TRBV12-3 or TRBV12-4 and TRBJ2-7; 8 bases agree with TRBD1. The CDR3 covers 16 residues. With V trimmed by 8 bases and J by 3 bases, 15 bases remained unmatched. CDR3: CASGHKQDRDFYEQYF. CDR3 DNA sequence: TGTGCCAGCGGTCATAAACAGGACAGGGATTTCTACGAGCAGTACTTC.

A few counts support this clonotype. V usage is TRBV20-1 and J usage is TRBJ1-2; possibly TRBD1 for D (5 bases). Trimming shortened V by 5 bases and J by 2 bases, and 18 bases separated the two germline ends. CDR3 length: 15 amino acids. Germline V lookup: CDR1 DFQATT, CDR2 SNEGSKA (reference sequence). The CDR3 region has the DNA TGCAGTGCTTCCCCCCCGTGGGAGGGGAACTATGGCTACACCTTC. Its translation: CSASPPWEGNYGYTF.

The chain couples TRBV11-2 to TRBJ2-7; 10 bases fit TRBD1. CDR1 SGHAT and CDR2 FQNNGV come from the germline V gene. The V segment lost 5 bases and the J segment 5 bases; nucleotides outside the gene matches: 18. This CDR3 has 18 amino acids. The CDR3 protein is CASSLRTGGMGQQHEQYF. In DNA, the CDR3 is TGTGCCAGCAGCCTACGGACAGGGGGTATGGGTCAGCAACACGAGCAGTACTTC.

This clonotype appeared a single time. The CDR3 DNA reads as TGCGCCAGCAGCCAAGGTGGAGGGACCCCCTTGGCCCAGTACTTC. This codes for CASSQGGGTPLAQYF. This chain uses TRBV4-3 with TRBJ2-5; D perhaps matches TRBD2 (6 bases). V shed 1 base and J shed 9 bases, with 18 bases lying between them. The CDR3 runs 15 residues. The germline CDR1 and CDR2 sequences are LGHNA and YSLEER.

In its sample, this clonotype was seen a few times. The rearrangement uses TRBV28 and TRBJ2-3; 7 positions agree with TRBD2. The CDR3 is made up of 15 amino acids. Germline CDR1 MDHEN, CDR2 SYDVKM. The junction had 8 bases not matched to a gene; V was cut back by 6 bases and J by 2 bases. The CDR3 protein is CASREWGGNTDTQYF. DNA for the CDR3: TGTGCCAGCAGGGAGTGGGGGGGAAACACAGATACGCAGTATTTT.

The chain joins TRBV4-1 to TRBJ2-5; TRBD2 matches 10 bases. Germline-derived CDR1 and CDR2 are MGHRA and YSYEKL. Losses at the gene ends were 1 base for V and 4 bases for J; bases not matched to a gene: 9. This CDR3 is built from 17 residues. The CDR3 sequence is CASSQVRSGGDIETQYF. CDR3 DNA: TGCGCCAGCAGCCAAGTTAGGAGCGGGGGGGACATAGAGACCCAGTACTTC.